A selection of T cell receptor beta chains follows, all from one sample in a study of regulatory T cells in long-lasting Graves disease. TCRdb reprocessed the multiplex PCR reads with MiXCR, giving one entry per CDR3 protein. The profile shows some 400,000 distinct CDR3 sequences, about 16% of them singletons. These same data were also listed under a study on T cells in Graves' hyperthyroidism and ophthalmopathy.

This specimen was peripheral blood mononuclear cells (PBMCs), taken at new diagnosis, from a patient treated with antithyroid drugs. Receptors originate from a woman aged 25 to 39 with Graves disease. Both conserved end residues are part of each CDR3. Each record gives: D gene, clone size, J gene, V gene, CDR3 DNA, CDR3 protein. A D gene is named only where the DNA matches it firmly. Only some rows state a clone size, as once, few, many or a class for expanded clones.

.	.	TRBJ1-4	TRBV7-9	TGTGCCAGCAGCTTCCGGGACGCAGGGAGAAGAACTAATGAAAAACTGTTTTTT	CASSFRDAGRRTNEKLFF
TRBD1	.	TRBJ2-7	TRBV9	TGTGCCAGCAGCGTAGCGGGGCAGGGGGATGCCTACGAGCAGTACTTC	CASSVAGQGDAYEQYF
.	many	TRBJ2-3	TRBV12-3/TRBV12-4	TGTGCCAGCAGTTTGTGGGCGGGAAGACCCACAGATACGCAGTATTTT	CASSLWAGRPTDTQYF
TRBD1	few	TRBJ2-4	TRBV27	TGTGCCAGCAGTTTATCGATGGTTGGACAGGGAAAGGCCAAAAACATTCAGTACTTC	CASSLSMVGQGKAKNIQYF
.	many	TRBJ2-1	TRBV3-1	TGTGCCAGCAGCCAATCCCATGAGCAGTTCTTC	CASSQSHEQFF
TRBD1	.	TRBJ2-7	TRBV29-1	TGCAGCGTCAGGAGAGGGGGCTCATACAACGAGCAGTACTTC	CSVRRGGSYNEQYF
.	few	TRBJ1-2	TRBV20-1	TGCAGTGCCCCGGACAGAAACTATGGCTACACCTTC	CSAPDRNYGYTF
TRBD2	many	TRBJ2-1	TRBV7-3	TGTGCCAGCAGCCCTTCCGGGACTAGCGCCCTAAATGAGCAGTTCTTC	CASSPSGTSALNEQFF
TRBD1	many	TRBJ2-7	TRBV12-3/TRBV12-4	TGTGCCAGCAGCCGGGACAGGGGGCGCCACGAGCAGTACTTC	CASSRDRGRHEQYF
TRBD2	many	TRBJ2-4	TRBV6-5	TGTGCCAGCAGTTCTGGGACTAGCGGCACACCAGCCAAAAACATTCAGTACTTC	CASSSGTSGTPAKNIQYF
.	many	TRBJ2-3	TRBV29-1	TGCAGCGGCGGGCTAGATCGTACAGATACGCAGTATTTT	CSGGLDRTDTQYF
TRBD2	.	TRBJ2-7	TRBV20-1	TGCAGTGCTAGAGAGATAGCGGGATGGGAAGGGGGCGAGCAGTACTTC	CSAREIAGWEGGEQYF
.	many	TRBJ2-2	TRBV12-3/TRBV12-4	TGTGCCAGCAGCCCTTCGGGCCGGCGGGATTATACCGGGGAGCTGTTTTTT	CASSPSGRRDYTGELFF
TRBD1	few	TRBJ2-2	TRBV19	TGTGCCAGCGAGGACAGGGGGCTTGGCACCGGGGAGCTGTTTTTT	CASEDRGLGTGELFF
TRBD1	few	TRBJ1-1	TRBV28	TGTGCCAGCAGTCCCAATCAGGGGGCTTTCCCTGAAGCTTTCTTT	CASSPNQGAFPEAFF
.	few	TRBJ2-7	TRBV10-3	TGTGCCACAGAACAGGGAGCCTCCTACGAGCAGTACTTC	CATEQGASYEQYF
.	.	TRBJ2-4	TRBV12-3/TRBV12-4	TGTGCCAGCAGTGGGGAAATCAAAAACATTCAGTACTTC	CASSGEIKNIQYF
.	.	TRBJ1-3	TRBV11-2	TGTGCCAGCAGCTCCTACAGGTCGCGGACGGACTCTGGAAACACCATATATTTT	CASSSYRSRTDSGNTIYF
.	many	TRBJ1-1	TRBV29-1	TGCAGCGTAGCGGGCCCGGAGGCTTTCTTT	CSVAGPEAFF
TRBD1	many	TRBJ2-3	TRBV24-1	TGTGCCACCAGTGATCTCGGACAGGGGGCGGATACGCAGTATTTT	CATSDLGQGADTQYF
.	few	TRBJ1-1	TRBV27	TGTGCCAGCAGTTCCGCGCTGGGGGGGCAGAACACTGAAGCTTTCTTT	CASSSALGGQNTEAFF
TRBD1	.	TRBJ1-1	TRBV4-1	TGCGCCAGCAGCCAAGGGTCACAGGGGGGACGCGAGAACACTGAAGCTTTCTTT	CASSQGSQGGRENTEAFF
.	.	TRBJ2-2	TRBV9	TGTGCCAGCAGCGTACTTGAAGGGACCGGGGAGCTGTTTTTT	CASSVLEGTGELFF
TRBD2	many	TRBJ2-5	TRBV20-1	TGCAGTGCTAGAGATTTGACTAGCGGGAGAGGGGGAGGAGAGACCCAGTACTTC	CSARDLTSGRGGGETQYF
.	many	TRBJ1-2	TRBV2	TGTGCCAGCACCCCTTCCCCCTGGGGTACCCTAGGGTCTAACTATGGCTACACCTTC	CASTPSPWGTLGSNYGYTF
.	.	TRBJ2-3	TRBV25-1	TGTGCCAGCAGTGGGATTAGCACAGATACGCAGTATTTT	CASSGISTDTQYF
.	many	TRBJ2-4	TRBV14	TGTGCCAGCAGCCAAGTCCCACAGTGGGGAGTTCAGTACTTC	CASSQVPQWGVQYF
.	.	TRBJ2-1	TRBV20-1	TGCAGTGCTAGACGTTTGGACGGGAGCATCCATGAGCAGTTCTTC	CSARRLDGSIHEQFF
TRBD1	few	TRBJ2-7	TRBV29-1	TGCAGCGTCTTACAGGGGGCCTACGAGCGGTACTTC	CSVLQGAYERYF
.	.	TRBJ1-2	TRBV25-1	TGTGCCAGCAGTCTCAACAGGTTCTTC	CASSLNRFF
.	many	TRBJ2-3	TRBV5-1	TGTGCCAGCAGCTTCCCAGGGAACCCCACAGATACGCAGTATTTT	CASSFPGNPTDTQYF
.	many	TRBJ1-1	TRBV19	TGTGCCAGTAGTCTAGGACAGTTGGTGGGGACTGAAGCTTTCTTT	CASSLGQLVGTEAFF
TRBD1	.	TRBJ2-7	TRBV14	TGTGCCAGCAACAGGGGAAACTACGAGCAGTACTTC	CASNRGNYEQYF
TRBD2	few	TRBJ2-5	TRBV20-1	TGCAGTGCTAGGTGGGAGGGAGGAGAGACCCAGTACTTC	CSARWEGGETQYF
.	few	TRBJ2-5	TRBV6-2/TRBV6-3	TGTGCCAGCAGTTACAGAGACAACGGGCAAGAGACCCAGTACTTC	CASSYRDNGQETQYF
TRBD1	few	TRBJ1-1	TRBV12-3/TRBV12-4	TGTGCCAGCAGGGGCGACGGGACAGGGAATGAAGCTTTCTTT	CASRGDGTGNEAFF
.	many	TRBJ2-2	TRBV2	TGTGCCAGCATTCGCCGGGGAGGCCCCGGGGAGCTGTTTTTT	CASIRRGGPGELFF
TRBD2	few	TRBJ2-1	TRBV3-1	TGTGCCAGCAGCCCCCGCCCGGGACTAGCGGGAGCCCTTTCGAGGAATGAGCAGTTCTTC	CASSPRPGLAGALSRNEQFF
.	.	TRBJ2-7	TRBV29-1	TGCAGCGTGATTATAGCCGAGCAGTACTTC	CSVIIAEQYF
.	many	TRBJ2-3	TRBV7-9	TGTGCCAGCAGCTTAGAGGGAGGCCGCACAGATACGCAGTATTTT	CASSLEGGRTDTQYF
.	.	TRBJ2-3	TRBV12-3/TRBV12-4	TGTGCCAGCAGTTCCATCTCCGGGAGCCGGGGGCAGTATTTT	CASSSISGSRGQYF
TRBD2	many	TRBJ2-7	TRBV24-1	TGTGCCACCAGTGATACCGGCGGGGGATCCTACGAGCAGTACTTC	CATSDTGGGSYEQYF
.	many	TRBJ2-1	TRBV5-1	TGCGCCAGCAGCTTGGCCTCGGGGAGCTCCTACAATGAGCAGTTCTTC	CASSLASGSSYNEQFF
.	.	TRBJ1-2	TRBV10-3	TGTGCCATCAGTGAACGCGGCTATGGCTACACCTTC	CAISERGYGYTF
TRBD1	many	TRBJ1-2	TRBV20-1	TGCAGTGCACGCCCGGGACAGGCACTTAACTATGGCTACACCTTC	CSARPGQALNYGYTF
.	many	TRBJ1-6	TRBV20-1	TGCAGTGCTAGATACGGGATCGGGTCACCCCTCCACTTT	CSARYGIGSPLHF
.	.	TRBJ2-3	TRBV24-1	TGTGCCACCAGTGGCACAGGTTCAGATACGCAGTATTTT	CATSGTGSDTQYF
TRBD2	many	TRBJ2-3	TRBV10-3	TGTGCCATCAGCGGGGGACTAGCGAGCACAGATACGCAGTATTTT	CAISGGLASTDTQYF
.	.	TRBJ2-1	TRBV5-4	TGTGCCAGCAGCTTGGTAGAGCGCCAGGAGCAGTTCTTC	CASSLVERQEQFF
.	many	TRBJ1-1	TRBV27	TGTGCCAGCAGTTTATCGACCTCACTGAACACTGAAGCTTTCTTT	CASSLSTSLNTEAFF
.	many	TRBJ2-7	TRBV11-2	TGTGCCAGCAGCCGGGGACTCGAGCAGTACTTC	CASSRGLEQYF
TRBD1	many	TRBJ2-7	TRBV24-1	TGTGCCACCAGTGACCAGGGACAGGGGGCCTACGAGCAGTACTTC	CATSDQGQGAYEQYF
.	few	TRBJ1-1	TRBV15	TGTGCCACCAGCACATCCCAGGGACCTGAAGCTTTCTTT	CATSTSQGPEAFF
.	many	TRBJ1-1	TRBV7-3	TGTGCCAGCAGCTTAACGCCCAGCACTGAAGCTTTCTTT	CASSLTPSTEAFF